This TCR beta chain comes out of a study of T cell responses to AZD1222 COVID-19 vaccine. Findings of the study overall: The donors showed a predominance of white British ancestry and of females, with possible underestimation of clonal diversity.

Assay used: immunoSEQ multiplex PCR; TCRdb lists only in-frame clones, some missing. The sample has 150,000 to 180,000 clones, approximately 87% seen once. Trimming stripped 10 bases from V and 14 bases from J, with 31 bases between. CDR3 length: 15 amino acids. Germline V CDR1 and CDR2: MGHRA, YSYEKL. Second-dose groups at about 4 or about 12 weeks were pooled. This clone was observed once. Its matching antigen is unknown. The clonotype was recovered from an adult who received the AZD1222 COVID-19 vaccine. The sample consisted of peripheral blood, taken 28 days after the second AZD1222 dose. This chain links TRBV4-1 with TRBJ2-3; D possibly uses TRBD1 or TRBD2 (5 bases each). The CDR3 region is CATHLDGTAGGQRYF. In nucleotides, the CDR3 is TGCGCCACCCACCTGGACGGGACGGCTGGTGGGCAACGGTATTTT.